This T cell receptor beta chain originates from a study of blood T cell repertoires in COVID-19. On the study more broadly: Acute and convalescent COVID-19 specimens originated in the United States, Italy and Spain.

Germline-derived CDR1 and CDR2 are KGHDR and SFDVKD. V lost 9 bases and J lost 0, with 14 bases in between. The CDR3 is 15 residues long. Assay used: immunoSEQ multiplex PCR; TCRdb lists only in-frame clones, some missing. In the table there are 200,000 to 250,000 clones, under 85% of which are singletons. V usage is TRBV24-1 and J usage is TRBJ2-1; a possible D gene is TRBD1 (6 bases). This clonotype was sampled from a woman between 40 and 55 years old with active or convalescent COVID-19. Sequenced sample: peripheral blood. DNA of the CDR3: TGTGCCACCGAAACAGGGTCCCTCTCCTACAATGAGCAGTTCTTC. Protein: CATETGSLSYNEQFF.